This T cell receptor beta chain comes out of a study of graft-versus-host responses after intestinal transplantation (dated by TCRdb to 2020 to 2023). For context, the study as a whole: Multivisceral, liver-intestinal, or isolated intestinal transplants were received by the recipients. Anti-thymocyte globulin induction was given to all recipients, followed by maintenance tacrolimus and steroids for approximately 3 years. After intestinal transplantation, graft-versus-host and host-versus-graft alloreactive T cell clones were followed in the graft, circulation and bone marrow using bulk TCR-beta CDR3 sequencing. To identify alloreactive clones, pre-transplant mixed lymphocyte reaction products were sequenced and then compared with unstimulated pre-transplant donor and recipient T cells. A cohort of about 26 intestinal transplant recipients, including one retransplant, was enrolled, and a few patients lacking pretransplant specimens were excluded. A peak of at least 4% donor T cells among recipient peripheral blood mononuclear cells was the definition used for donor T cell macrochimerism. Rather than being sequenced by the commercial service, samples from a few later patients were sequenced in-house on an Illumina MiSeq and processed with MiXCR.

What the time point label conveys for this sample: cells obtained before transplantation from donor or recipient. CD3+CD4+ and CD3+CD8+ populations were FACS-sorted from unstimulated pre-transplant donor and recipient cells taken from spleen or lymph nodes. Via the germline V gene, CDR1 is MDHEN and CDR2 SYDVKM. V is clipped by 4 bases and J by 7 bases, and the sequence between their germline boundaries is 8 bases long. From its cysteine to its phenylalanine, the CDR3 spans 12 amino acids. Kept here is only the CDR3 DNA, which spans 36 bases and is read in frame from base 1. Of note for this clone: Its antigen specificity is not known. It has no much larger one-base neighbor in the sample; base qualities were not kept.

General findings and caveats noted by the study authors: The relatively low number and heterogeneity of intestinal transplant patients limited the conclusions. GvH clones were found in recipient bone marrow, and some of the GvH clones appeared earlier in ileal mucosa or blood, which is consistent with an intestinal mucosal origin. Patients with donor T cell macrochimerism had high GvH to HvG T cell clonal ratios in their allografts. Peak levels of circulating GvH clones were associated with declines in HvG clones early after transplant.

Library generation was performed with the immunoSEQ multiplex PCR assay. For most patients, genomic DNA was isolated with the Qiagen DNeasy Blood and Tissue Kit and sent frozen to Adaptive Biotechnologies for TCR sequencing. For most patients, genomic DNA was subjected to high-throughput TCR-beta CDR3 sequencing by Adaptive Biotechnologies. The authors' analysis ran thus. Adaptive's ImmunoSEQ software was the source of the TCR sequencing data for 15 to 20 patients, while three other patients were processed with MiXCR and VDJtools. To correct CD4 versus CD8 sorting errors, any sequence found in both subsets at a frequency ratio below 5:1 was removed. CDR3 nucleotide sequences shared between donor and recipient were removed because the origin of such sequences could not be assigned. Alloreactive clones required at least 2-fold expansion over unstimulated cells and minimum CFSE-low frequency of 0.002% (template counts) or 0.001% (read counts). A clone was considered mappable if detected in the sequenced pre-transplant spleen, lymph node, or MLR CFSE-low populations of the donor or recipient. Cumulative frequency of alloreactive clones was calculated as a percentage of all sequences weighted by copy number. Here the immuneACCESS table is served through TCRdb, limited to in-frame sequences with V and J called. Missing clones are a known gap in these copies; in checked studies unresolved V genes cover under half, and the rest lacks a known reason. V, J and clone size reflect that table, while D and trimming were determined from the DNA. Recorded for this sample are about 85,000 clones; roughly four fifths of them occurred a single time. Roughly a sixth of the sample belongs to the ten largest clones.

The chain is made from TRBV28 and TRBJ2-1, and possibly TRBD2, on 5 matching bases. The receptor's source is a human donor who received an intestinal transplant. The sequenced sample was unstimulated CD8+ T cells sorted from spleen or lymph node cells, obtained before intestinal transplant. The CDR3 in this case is CASSWTGNEQFF. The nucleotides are TGTGCCAGCAGTTGGACGGGAAATGAGCAGTTCTTC.